A single sample gave rise to the 25 T cell receptor beta chains below, sequenced in a study of preoperative IRX-2 immunotherapy in early breast cancer (dated by TCRdb to about 2019). The sample's treatment or condition label, decoded: preoperative locoregional IRX-2 cytokine immunotherapy. Receptor libraries were prepared by the immunoSEQ multiplex PCR assay. TCRdb holds this immuneACCESS table with in-frame rearrangements only. Some clones are missing; in checked studies, unresolved V genes explain under half, and the rest has no known cause. The sample table contains fewer than 25,000 clones; only one count was recorded for 70% to 90% of them. The top ten hold approximately 30% of the sample. Specimen: tumor tissue, collected after IRX-2 immunotherapy. The receptor set was obtained from a human donor with breast cancer.

The CDR3 loop is CSAGRGDPNYGYTF. For the CDR3, the DNA is TGCAGCGCCGGCCGGGGAGACCCTAACTATGGCTACACCTTC. The genes are TRBV29-1 and TRBJ1-2; no definite D call. The V gene lost 7 bases and the J gene lost 0 bases, with 15 bases spanning the gap. The CDR3 is 14 residues long. Germline V gene sequence: CDR1 SQVTM, CDR2 ANQGSEA.

CDR3 sequence (DNA): TGCGCCAGCAGCTTTGATCGTACTGAAGCTTTCTTT. Translating it yields CASSFDRTEAFF. The gene calls are TRBV5-1 and TRBJ1-1; D is ambiguous. CDR3 length equals 12 residues. Looked up from germline, CDR1 is SGHRS and CDR2 is YFSETQ. Between the trimmed V and J ends, which lost 2 bases and 5 bases, there was a span of 7 bases.

The chain employs TRBV2 and TRBJ1-6; weak D call: TRBD1 (5 bases). The CDR3 sequence is 17 residues long. The ends were cut back, 2 bases at V and 6 bases at J, with 17 bases in the middle. The germline CDR1 and CDR2 sequences are SNHLY and FYNNEI. CDR3 nucleotide sequence: TGTGCCAGCAGTGAACGTCCCGGTACAGGAACTAATTCACCCCTCCACTTT. This gives the protein CASSERPGTGTNSPLHF.

This chain connects TRBV7-9 to TRBJ2-3; 12 bases are shared with TRBD2. The CDR3 spans 16 residues. V gave up 6 bases and J gave up 2 bases; unmatched junction bases: 6. Germline V gives CDR1 SEHNR, CDR2 FQNEAQ (reference sequence). CDR3 protein: CASSQPSGGATDTQYF. The DNA of the CDR3 is TGTGCCAGCAGTCAACCTAGCGGGGGGGCCACAGATACGCAGTATTTT.

The CDR3 loop reads CASTSSAGNDNEQFF. The CDR3 DNA reads as TGTGCCAGCACAAGTTCGGCGGGCAACGACAATGAGCAGTTCTTC. The chain joins TRBV6-1 to TRBJ2-1; a possible D gene is TRBD2 (5 bases). CDR1 MNHNS and CDR2 SASEGT come from the germline V gene. The germline V and J ends were trimmed by 7 bases and 5 bases, with 18 bases remaining between them. The CDR3 has 15 residues.

The chain recombines TRBV6-5 with TRBJ1-6, with D maybe TRBD1 (5 bases). The CDR3 runs 15 residues. CDR1 and CDR2 (germline): MNHEY, SVGAGI. The V gene lost 0 bases and the J gene lost 8 bases, with 11 bases spanning the gap. The CDR3 bases are TGTGCCAGCAGTTACTCCGGGGGAGTTGATTCACCCCTCCACTTT. Residues: CASSYSGGVDSPLHF.

The chain joins TRBV21-1 to TRBJ1-2. TRBV21-1 is a pseudogene locus. The CDR3 extends over 13 amino acids. CDR3 sequence (DNA): TGTGCCCACATGGCGGGGGGAAACTATGGCTACACCTTC. Translated, it gives CAHMAGGNYGYTF.

This chain uses TRBV5-1 with TRBJ2-3; 13 nucleotides agree with TRBD2. With V trimmed by 4 bases and J by 2 bases, 10 bases remained unmatched. There are 18 residues in the CDR3. From germline, CDR1 is SGHRS and CDR2 YFSETQ. CDR3 bases: TGCGCCAGCAGCCAGGCCGGGACTAGCGGGGACGTCACAGATACGCAGTATTTT. It yields the protein CASSQAGTSGDVTDTQYF.

The chain recombines TRBV18 with TRBJ1-1; D possibly corresponds to TRBD1 (6 bases). This CDR3 has 16 amino acids. V lost 0 bases to trimming and J lost 1 base, with 12 bases between them. Germline CDR1 reads KGHSH; CDR2 reads LQKENI. CDR3 bases: TGTGCCAGCTCACCACCGGGGCAGGGGAAGAACACTGAAGCTTTCTTT. Translating gives CASSPPGQGKNTEAFF.

The sample holds one count of this clone. The chain couples TRBV6-6 to TRBJ1-1; TRBD1 might be the D (5 bases). Trimming removed 0 bases from V and 0 bases from J, with 11 bases in between. Germline values: CDR1 MNHNY, CDR2 SVGAGI (reference sequence). This CDR3 has 16 residues. The CDR3 here is CASSYSTGPMNTEAFF. The CDR3 nucleotides are TGTGCCAGCAGTTACTCAACGGGACCTATGAACACTGAAGCTTTCTTT.

This sequence joins TRBV18 and TRBJ2-5; D is perhaps TRBD1 (6 bases). The CDR3 covers 15 residues. Germline lookup yields CDR1 KGHSH and CDR2 LQKENI. V was cut by 0 bases and J by 4 bases, with 12 bases left in between. CDR3 residues: CASSPPNREGETQYF. The CDR3 DNA reads as TGTGCCAGCTCACCACCAAACAGGGAAGGAGAGACCCAGTACTTC.

The chain recombines TRBV5-1 with TRBJ2-3; 10 nucleotides align to TRBD2. There are 17 residues in the CDR3. Losses at the gene ends were 0 bases for V and 4 bases for J; bases not matched to a gene: 8. The germline V gene encodes CDR1 SGHRS and CDR2 YFSETQ. The CDR3 is CASSLGPSGGGSDTQYF. CDR3 nucleotides: TGCGCCAGCAGCTTGGGCCCTAGCGGGGGAGGCTCAGATACGCAGTATTTT.

J is TRBJ1-5 and V is TRBV29-1; D ambiguous. The V end was cut by 3 bases, the J end by 4 bases, with 10 bases between. The germline V gene has CDR1 SQVTM and CDR2 ANQGSEA. The CDR3 runs 13 residues. CDR3: CSVEVQENQPQHF. In nucleotides, the CDR3 is TGCAGCGTTGAGGTACAAGAAAATCAGCCCCAGCATTTT.

J is TRBJ2-2 and V is TRBV7-8; D remains ambiguous. With 5 bases removed from V and 6 bases from J, the gap between germline ends came to 7 bases. Per the germline V gene, CDR1 is SGHVS and CDR2 is FQNEAQ. This CDR3 is built from 12 residues. DNA for the CDR3: TGTGCCAGCAGCCAGGTAGCCGGGGAGCTGTTTTTT. Translation gives CASSQVAGELFF. Full variable domain (outside the CDR3, taken from reference TRBV7-8 and TRBJ2-2): GAGVSQSPRYKVAKRGQDVALRCDPISGHVSLFWYQQALGQGPEFLTYFQNEAQLDKSGLPSDRFFAERPEGSVSTLKIQRTQQEDSAVYLCASSQVAGELFFGEGSRLTVL.

The V and J genes are TRBV5-6 and TRBJ1-2; TRBD1 matches at 8 bases. From germline, CDR1 is SGHDT and CDR2 YYEEEE. Losses at the gene ends were 3 bases for V and 2 bases for J; bases not matched to a gene: 9. The CDR3 runs 16 residues. CDR3 residues: CASSSRTGHLNYGYTF. The CDR3 nucleotides read TGTGCCAGCAGCTCCCGGACAGGGCACTTGAACTATGGCTACACCTTC.

The chain uses TRBV5-1 and TRBJ2-3; D remains ambiguous. CDR3 size: 14 residues. The V end lost 4 bases, the J end lost 0 bases, and 9 bases lay between the germline ends. Germline-derived CDR1 and CDR2 are SGHRS and YFSETQ. The CDR3: CASSGMLSTDTQYF. In nucleotides, the CDR3 is TGCGCCAGCAGCGGAATGCTCAGCACAGATACGCAGTATTTT.

By sample share, this clone is medium-sized. The chain has TRBV4-3 and TRBJ2-5; TRBD2 is a possible D gene (5 bases). Per the germline V gene, CDR1 is LGHNA and CDR2 is YSLEER. The CDR3 totals 15 residues. Deletions cut 4 bases from V and 5 bases from J, with 17 bases between. For the CDR3, the DNA is TGCGCCAGCAGCCCAGAAGCTAGCCCCCGGGAGACCCAGTACTTC. Amino acids: CASSPEASPRETQYF.

With regard to this clone: The sample holds other DNA sequences that translate to the same CDR3. The chain links TRBV18 to TRBJ1-1, with a weak D call TRBD1 (5 bases). The CDR3 length is 14 residues. V was clipped by 3 bases and J by 10 bases, with 18 bases between them. The germline V gene has CDR1 KGHSH and CDR2 LQKENI. CDR3 nucleotides: TGTGCCAGCTCACCGCCGAGTGACAGAACGCTAGCTTTCTTT. As protein: CASSPPSDRTLAFF.

This chain uses TRBV19 with TRBJ1-5; no definite D call. Per germline, CDR1 LNHDA and CDR2 SQIVND (reference sequence). Trimming took 5 bases from V and 8 from J, leaving 10 bases between them. CDR3 length: 12 amino acids. The CDR3 DNA is TGTGCCAGTAGTTCGGCGGGGAAGCCCCAGCATTTT. This codes for CASSSAGKPQHF.

This rearrangement joins TRBV7-8 to TRBJ2-5; TRBD2 matches 11 bases. Germline CDR1 reads SGHVS; CDR2 reads FQNEAQ. V trimming: 5 bases; J trimming: 5 bases; junction bases outside the gene matches: 7. This CDR3 has 15 amino acids. The CDR3, as DNA: TGTGCCAGCAGCACCACTAGCGGGGGAGGGGAGACCCAGTACTTC. Amino acids: CASSTTSGGGETQYF.

This clone was found once. The rearrangement uses TRBV19 and TRBJ1-4; no reliable D call. Trimming cost V 8 bases and J 8 bases, with 30 bases left between them. Germline loops: CDR1 LNHDA, CDR2 SQIVND (reference sequence). The CDR3 sequence is 18 residues long. The CDR3 region is CASSLQSIGSGLGEKLFF. The CDR3 DNA is TGTGCCAGTTCGCTGCAAAGTATAGGATCGGGCCTCGGGGAAAAACTGTTTTTT.

The chain joins TRBV5-1 to TRBJ2-3; D not resolved. V gave up 0 bases and J gave up 0 bases, with 8 bases separating them. Germline CDR1 SGHRS, CDR2 YFSETQ. This CDR3 is built from 15 residues. DNA of the CDR3: TGCGCCAGCAGCTTGGCAGGTTACAGCACAGATACGCAGTATTTT. Protein sequence: CASSLAGYSTDTQYF.

The chain employs TRBV28 and TRBJ1-5; TRBD1 agrees at 10 bases. This CDR3 has 15 residues. V dropped 10 bases and J dropped 2; count of bases not matched to a gene: 8. CDR1 and CDR2 from the germline V gene are MDHEN and SYDVKM. Here the CDR3 reads CAISDRGRGNQPQHF. The CDR3 DNA sequence: TGTGCCATCTCAGACAGGGGGCGAGGCAATCAGCCCCAGCATTTT.

The chain uses TRBV18 and TRBJ1-3; D remains unclear. Between the trimmed V and J ends, which lost 1 base and 0 bases, there was a span of 10 bases. The CDR3 loop spans 16 amino acids. The germline gives CDR1 KGHSH, CDR2 LQKENI. The CDR3 loop reads CASSPRRPDSGNTIYF. In DNA form, the CDR3 reads TGTGCCAGCTCACCACGAAGACCTGACTCTGGAAACACCATATATTTT. Drawing the rest from reference TRBV18 and TRBJ1-3, the complete variable domain is NAGVMQNPRHLVRRRGQEARLRCSPMKGHSHVYWYRQLPEEGLKFMVYLQKENIIDESGMPKERFSAEFPKEGPSILRIQQVVRGDSAAYFCASSPRRPDSGNTIYFGEGSWLTVV.

The chain joins TRBV19 to TRBJ2-1; 9 bases match TRBD1. The J segment lost 7 bases and the V segment lost 6 bases, leaving 4 bases of the junction unmatched. Germline V gene sequence: CDR1 LNHDA, CDR2 SQIVND (reference sequence). This CDR3 contains 13 residues. The CDR3 nucleotides are TGTGCCAGTAGCACAGGGGGCAGGAATGAGCAGTTCTTC. Translated: CASSTGGRNEQFF.